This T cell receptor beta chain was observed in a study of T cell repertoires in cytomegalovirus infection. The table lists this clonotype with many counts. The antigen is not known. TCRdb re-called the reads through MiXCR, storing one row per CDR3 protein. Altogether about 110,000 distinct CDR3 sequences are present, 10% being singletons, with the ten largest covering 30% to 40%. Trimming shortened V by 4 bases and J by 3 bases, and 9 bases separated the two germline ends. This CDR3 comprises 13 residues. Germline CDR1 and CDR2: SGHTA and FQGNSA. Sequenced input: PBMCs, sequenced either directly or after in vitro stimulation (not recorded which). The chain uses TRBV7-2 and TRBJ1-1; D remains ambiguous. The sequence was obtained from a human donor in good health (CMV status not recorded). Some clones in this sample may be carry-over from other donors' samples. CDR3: CASSSQWDTEAFF. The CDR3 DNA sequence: TGTGCCAGCAGCTCTCAGTGGGACACTGAAGCTTTCTTT.